The 27 T cell receptor beta chains below were found in one sample sequenced in a study of blood T cell repertoires in COVID-19. Repertoires were generated with immunoSEQ multiplex PCR, while TCRdb's copy carries only in-frame clones and drops some. The sample contains fewer than 400,000 clones, 85% of which appear only once. Sequencing used peripheral blood. Receptors originate from a woman aged 18 to 35 with acute or convalescent COVID-19.

J is TRBJ1-4 and V is TRBV9; unclear D gene. The CDR3 spans 16 residues. V was pared by 2 bases and J by 4 bases, with 15 bases between. The V gene's germline CDR1 is SGDLS and CDR2 YYNGEE. CDR3 sequence reads: CASSVGSDGYNEKLFF. CDR3 nucleotide sequence: TGTGCCAGCAGCGTTGGGAGCGACGGGTATAATGAAAAACTGTTTTTT.

This chain joins TRBV15 and TRBJ1-1; D is uncertain. Germline V gives CDR1 LNHNV, CDR2 YYDKDF (reference sequence). Between the trimmed V and J ends, which lost 4 bases and 1 base, there was a span of 7 bases. There are 13 residues in the CDR3. The CDR3 DNA is TGTGCCACCAGCACAACACCGAACACTGAAGCTTTCTTT. Protein product: CATSTTPNTEAFF.

The V call is TRBV24-1, the J call TRBJ1-2; 8 positions agree with TRBD1. The CDR3 contains 16 residues. Germline assignment: CDR1 KGHDR and CDR2 SFDVKD. The V segment lost 0 bases and the J segment 8 bases; nucleotides outside the gene matches: 10. The chain's CDR3 is CATSDLTRTGLGGYTF. The CDR3 DNA sequence: TGTGCCACCAGTGATTTGACCCGGACAGGGCTTGGGGGCTACACCTTC.

This chain connects TRBV29-1 to TRBJ2-7; 7 bases are shared with TRBD2. The length of the CDR3 is 13 residues. After removal of 4 bases from V and 2 bases from J, the junction contained 5 bases not matched to a gene. Looked up from germline, CDR1 is SQVTM and CDR2 is ANQGSEA. This chain's CDR3 is CSVAGGGPYEQYF. As DNA, the CDR3 is TGCAGCGTTGCCGGCGGGGGACCCTACGAGCAGTACTTC.

This rearrangement joins TRBV5-4 to TRBJ2-5; possible D gene TRBD2, 6 bases. Germline assignment: CDR1 SGHNT and CDR2 YYREEE (reference sequence). The CDR3 consists of 15 residues. Trimming cost V 1 base and J 2 bases, with 12 bases left between them. The CDR3 DNA follows: TGTGCCAGCAGCTTGCGGAGCGGGTCGCAAGAGACCCAGTACTTC. Translated, it gives CASSLRSGSQETQYF.

This clone was detected many times. The chain joins TRBV2 to TRBJ1-5; 8 nucleotides agree with TRBD1. This CDR3 contains 15 residues. Germline CDR1 and CDR2: SNHLY and FYNNEI. J lost 8 bases, V lost 0 bases, and 6 bases had no gene match. The CDR3 sequence: CASSEASGGWEPQHF. CDR3 DNA: TGTGCCAGCAGTGAAGCGTCAGGGGGCTGGGAGCCCCAGCATTTT.

The CDR3 spells CASRARGEVFEQYF. In nucleotides, the CDR3 is TGTGCCAGCAGGGCTCGGGGGGAGGTCTTCGAGCAGTACTTC. The chain uses TRBV6-5 and TRBJ2-7, with 7 bases identical to TRBD2. The CDR3 spans 14 residues. Germline V gives CDR1 MNHEY, CDR2 SVGAGI. The trim removed 6 bases at V and 6 bases at J, leaving 11 bases unmatched.

The chain joins TRBV9 to TRBJ2-2; D remains ambiguous. Between the trimmed V and J ends, which lost 4 bases and 7 bases, there was a span of 11 bases. CDR1 is SGDLS, CDR2 YYNGEE, per germline. The CDR3 totals 13 residues. CDR3 in amino acids: CASSSSSRGELFF. CDR3 DNA: TGTGCCAGCAGCTCATCCTCGCGCGGGGAGCTGTTTTTT.

The chain links TRBV5-5 to TRBJ2-3; TRBD2 aligns across 7 bases. Germline CDR1 reads SGHKS; CDR2 reads YYEKEE (reference sequence). The length of the CDR3 is 15 residues. J gave up 0 bases and V 5 bases, and 6 bases lay outside the gene matches. The CDR3 loop is CASRGEGLSTDTQYF. The CDR3 nucleotides read TGTGCCAGCAGAGGGGAGGGGTTAAGCACAGATACGCAGTATTTT.

The rearrangement joins TRBV6-5 to TRBJ2-2; 7 bases map to TRBD1. From germline, CDR1 is MNHEY and CDR2 SVGAGI. The CDR3 has 14 residues. J was trimmed by 3 bases and V by 6 bases; bases with no gene match: 4. The CDR3: CASRRGRDTGELFF. CDR3 DNA: TGTGCCAGCAGAAGGGGGCGGGACACCGGGGAGCTGTTTTTT.

The V and J genes are TRBV6-5 and TRBJ1-2; 7 bases are shared with TRBD1. V lost 4 bases, J lost 6 bases, and 8 bases stayed unmatched. The V gene's germline CDR1 is MNHEY and CDR2 SVGAGI. The CDR3 runs to 14 residues. CDR3 nucleotide sequence: TGTGCCAGCAGTTCTGGGGACAGTAGCAATGGCTACACCTTC. It codes for CASSSGDSSNGYTF.

This rearrangement joins TRBV7-6 to TRBJ2-7; 7 bases align to TRBD2. The V gene end was trimmed by 5 bases and the J gene end by 0 bases; junction bases not matched to a gene: 7. The germline gives CDR1 SGHVS, CDR2 FNYEAQ. CDR3 length: 15 residues. The CDR3 DNA reads TGTGCCAGCAGCCCGCAGCCGGGGGGCTCCTACGAGCAGTACTTC. Translation: CASSPQPGGSYEQYF.

This clone was seen a few times. The rearrangement uses TRBV10-3 and TRBJ1-2; 8 nucleotides line up with TRBD1. The V gene's germline CDR1 is ENHRY and CDR2 SYGVKD. V lost 4 bases, J lost 6 bases, and 7 bases stayed unmatched. The length of the CDR3 is 14 residues. The CDR3 here is CAISVLGTGDGYTF. The CDR3 DNA is TGTGCCATCAGTGTCCTAGGGACAGGCGATGGCTACACCTTC.

This clone was picked up one time. The V and J genes are TRBV29-1 and TRBJ2-7; 8 nucleotides align to TRBD2. This CDR3 spans 14 amino acids. V lost 4 bases, J lost 3 bases, and 8 bases stayed unmatched. Germline CDR1 SQVTM, CDR2 ANQGSEA. CDR3 sequence: CSVGSGGIYYEQYF. CDR3 DNA sequence: TGCAGCGTTGGTTCGGGGGGGATATACTACGAGCAGTACTTC.

The chain links TRBV12-3 or TRBV12-4 to TRBJ1-2; no clear D gene. This CDR3 has 12 residues. Trimming cost V 5 bases and J 8 bases, with 12 bases left between them. The CDR3 spells CASSGGSRGYTF. The CDR3 DNA is TGTGCCAGCAGTGGAGGGTCGCGGGGCTACACCTTC.

V gene TRBV6-6 combines with J gene TRBJ1-6; TRBD1 aligns across 7 bases. The CDR3 loop spans 15 amino acids. Germline trimming cut 6 bases from V and 5 bases from J; bases unmatched to any gene: 7. Germline values: CDR1 MNHNY, CDR2 SVGAGI (reference sequence). CDR3 sequence (DNA): TGTGCCAGCAGCGAACGGGACAGTGATAATTCACCCCTCCACTTT. This encodes CASSERDSDNSPLHF.

This clone was observed a single time. The rearrangement joins TRBV19 to TRBJ1-1; D is unclear. V lost 7 bases, J lost 6 bases, and 9 bases lay in between. CDR3 size: 11 residues. Germline CDR1 LNHDA, CDR2 SQIVND (reference sequence). As DNA, the CDR3 is TGTGCCAGTACCCGGGAATCTGAAGCTTTCTTT. Translating gives CASTRESEAFF.

This clone was counted only a few times. In nucleotides, the CDR3 is TGTGCCAGTACCAGACAGGGTAAAGGCTATGGCTACACCTTC. Translation gives CASTRQGKGYGYTF. The gene calls are TRBV19 and TRBJ1-2; TRBD1 aligns across 7 bases. V was clipped by 7 bases and J by 4 bases; unmatched bases: 9. The CDR3 is 14 amino acids. The V gene's germline CDR1 is LNHDA and CDR2 SQIVND (reference sequence).

The V and J genes are TRBV28 and TRBJ2-7, with 8 bases aligning to TRBD1. Germline assignment: CDR1 MDHEN and CDR2 SYDVKM. The CDR3 contains 14 residues. V lost 6 bases to trimming and J lost 3 bases; unmatched junction nucleotides: 7. CDR3 sequence (DNA): TGTGCCAGCAGGGGGACAGGAACACGCTACGAGCAGTACTTC. Amino acid sequence: CASRGTGTRYEQYF.

A single count supports this clone. This rearrangement joins TRBV30 to TRBJ1-2; D perhaps matches TRBD1 (6 bases). CDR3 size: 13 residues. Per the germline V gene, CDR1 is GTSNPN and CDR2 is SVGIG (reference sequence). V was trimmed by 4 bases and J by 8 bases, leaving 17 bases between them. CDR3 bases: TGTGCCTGGAAGTACGCAGGGGTTAGCGGCTACACCTTC. Translating gives CAWKYAGVSGYTF.

The chain has TRBV7-9 and TRBJ2-2; maybe TRBD2 (6 bases). V was pared by 0 bases and J by 0 bases, with 8 bases between. The CDR3 runs 16 residues. Germline CDR1 is SEHNR and CDR2 is FQNEAQ (reference sequence). CDR3 loop: CASSLAPGANTGELFF. The CDR3 coding sequence is TGTGCCAGCAGCTTAGCGCCGGGAGCGAACACCGGGGAGCTGTTTTTT.

The sample holds one count of this clone. The V gene is TRBV5-1, the J gene TRBJ2-7; 8 nucleotides align to TRBD1. J lost 5 bases, V lost 0 bases, and 4 bases had no gene match. This CDR3 has 14 residues. Germline V CDR1 and CDR2: SGHRS, YFSETQ. DNA of the CDR3: TGCGCCAGCAGCTTGGGGGACAGGTACAACGAGCAGTACTTC. Its protein is CASSLGDRYNEQYF.

This clone was recorded once. The chain couples TRBV12-3 or TRBV12-4 to TRBJ1-2; D not resolved. The CDR3 length is 12 residues. Trimming left V 6 bases short and J 7 bases short, with 12 bases between. Here the CDR3 reads CASSAVSRGYTF. CDR3 DNA sequence: TGTGCCAGCAGCGCCGTTTCGCGTGGCTACACCTTC.

As DNA, the CDR3 is TGTGCCAGCTCACCCGCGGGCGGGAGTTTCTCCTACGAGCAGTACTTC. It specifies CASSPAGGSFSYEQYF. The V call is TRBV18, the J call TRBJ2-7; 7 bases align to TRBD2. After removal of 3 bases from V and 0 bases from J, the junction contained 8 bases not matched to a gene. The CDR3 totals 16 residues. Germline V lookup: CDR1 KGHSH, CDR2 LQKENI.

The J gene is TRBJ2-7, the V gene TRBV10-3; maybe TRBD1 (6 bases). V lost 7 bases to trimming and J lost 6 bases, with 16 bases between them. Germline CDR1 ENHRY, CDR2 SYGVKD. The CDR3 spans 13 residues. In nucleotides, the CDR3 is TGTGCCATCAAACCGGACAGTAAGGGCGAGCAGTACTTC. Its translation: CAIKPDSKGEQYF.

The chain uses TRBV6-6 and TRBJ2-7; D is perhaps TRBD1 (6 bases). Per the germline V gene, CDR1 is MNHNY and CDR2 is SVGAGI (reference sequence). The V end was cut by 5 bases, the J end by 1 base, with 6 bases between. This CDR3 is built from 12 residues. The CDR3 DNA is TGTGCCAGCAGTGACAGGTCCTACGAGCAGTACTTC. It encodes CASSDRSYEQYF.

The chain joins TRBV5-4 to TRBJ2-3; 9 bases are shared with TRBD2. After removal of 1 base from V and 10 bases from J, the junction contained 13 bases not matched to a gene. The CDR3 spans 16 residues. CDR1 and CDR2 from the germline V gene are SGHNT and YYREEE (reference sequence). The DNA for the CDR3 is TGTGCCAGCAGCTTGATGTCTAGCGGGGACGCAAGGGCGCAGTATTTT. It encodes CASSLMSSGDARAQYF.